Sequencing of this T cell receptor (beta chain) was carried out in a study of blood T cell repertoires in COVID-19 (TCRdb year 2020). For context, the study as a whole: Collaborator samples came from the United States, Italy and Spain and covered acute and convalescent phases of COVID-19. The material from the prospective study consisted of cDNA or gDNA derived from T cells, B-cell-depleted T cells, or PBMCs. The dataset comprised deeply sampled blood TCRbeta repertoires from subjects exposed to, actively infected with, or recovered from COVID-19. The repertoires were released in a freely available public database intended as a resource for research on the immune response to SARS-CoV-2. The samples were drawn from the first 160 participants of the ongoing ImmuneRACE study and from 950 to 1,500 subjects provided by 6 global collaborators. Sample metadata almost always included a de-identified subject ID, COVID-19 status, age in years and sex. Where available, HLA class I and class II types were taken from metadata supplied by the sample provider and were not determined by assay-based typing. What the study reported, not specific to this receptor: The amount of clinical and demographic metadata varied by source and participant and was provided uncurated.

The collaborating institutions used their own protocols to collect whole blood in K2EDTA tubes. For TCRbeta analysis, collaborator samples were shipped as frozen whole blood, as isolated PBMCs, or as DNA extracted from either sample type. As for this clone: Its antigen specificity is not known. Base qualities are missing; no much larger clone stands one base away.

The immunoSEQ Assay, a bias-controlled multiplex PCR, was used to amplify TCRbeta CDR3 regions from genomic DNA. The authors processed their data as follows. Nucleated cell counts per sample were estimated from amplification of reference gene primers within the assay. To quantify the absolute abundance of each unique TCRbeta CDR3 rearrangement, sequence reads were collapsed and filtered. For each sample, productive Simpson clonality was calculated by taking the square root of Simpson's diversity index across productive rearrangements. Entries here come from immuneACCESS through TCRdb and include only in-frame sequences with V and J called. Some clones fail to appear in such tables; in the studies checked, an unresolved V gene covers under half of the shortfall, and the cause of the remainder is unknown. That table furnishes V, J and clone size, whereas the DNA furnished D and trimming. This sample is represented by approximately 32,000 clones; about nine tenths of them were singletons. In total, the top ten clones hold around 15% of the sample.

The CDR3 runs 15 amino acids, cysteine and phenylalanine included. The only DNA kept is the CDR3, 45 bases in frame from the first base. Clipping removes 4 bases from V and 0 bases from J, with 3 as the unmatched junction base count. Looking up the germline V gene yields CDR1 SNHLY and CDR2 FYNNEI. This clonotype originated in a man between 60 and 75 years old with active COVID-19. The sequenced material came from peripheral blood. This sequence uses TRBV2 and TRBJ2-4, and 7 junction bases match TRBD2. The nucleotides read TGTGCCAGCAGTGGACTAGCTGCAGCCAAAAACATTCAGTACTTC. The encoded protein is CASSGLAAAKNIQYF.